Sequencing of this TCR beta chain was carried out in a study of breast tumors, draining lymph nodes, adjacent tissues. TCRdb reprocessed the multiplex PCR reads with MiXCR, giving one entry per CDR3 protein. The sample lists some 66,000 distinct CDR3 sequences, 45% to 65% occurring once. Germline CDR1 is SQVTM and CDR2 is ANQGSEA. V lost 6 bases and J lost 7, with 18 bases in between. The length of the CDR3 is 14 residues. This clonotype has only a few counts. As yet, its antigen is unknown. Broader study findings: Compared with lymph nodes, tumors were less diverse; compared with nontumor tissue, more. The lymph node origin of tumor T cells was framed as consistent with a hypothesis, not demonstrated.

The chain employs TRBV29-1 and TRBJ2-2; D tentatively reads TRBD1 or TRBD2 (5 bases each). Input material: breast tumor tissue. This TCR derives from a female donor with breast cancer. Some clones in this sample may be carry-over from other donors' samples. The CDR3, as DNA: TGCAGCGTGAACCGGGACCCTCACGTCGGGGAGCTGTTTTTT. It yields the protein CSVNRDPHVGELFF.